These 12 T cell receptor beta chains came from one sample sequenced in a study of cytomegalovirus exposure and HLA in healthy donors. PCR employed 60 Vbeta and 13 Jbeta primers. Measured with immunoSEQ multiplex PCR; TCRdb has only the in-frame clones, and not every one. The sample has nearly 200,000 clones; 85% to 90% are singletons. The sequencing sample was made of PBMCs. The receptors here all came from a man between 25 and 39 years old in good health and CMV-seronegative.

This CDR3 is CASSATGTSDETQYF. The DNA of the CDR3 is TGTGCCAGCAGTGCAACCGGGACAAGCGATGAGACCCAGTACTTC. The V and J genes are TRBV27 and TRBJ2-5; D might be TRBD1 (6 bases). The CDR3 is 15 residues long. Germline V CDR1 and CDR2: MNHEY, SMNVEV (reference sequence). V lost 5 bases, J lost 5 bases, and 18 bases lay in between.

In this sample, this clone turned up once. The chain joins TRBV6-1 to TRBJ1-4; TRBD1 might be the D (6 bases). The length of the CDR3 is 14 residues. Trimming cost V 3 bases and J 8 bases, with 13 bases left between them. Germline V CDR1 and CDR2: MNHNS, SASEGT. The CDR3 here is CASSEAGAREKLFF. As DNA, the CDR3 is TGTGCCAGCAGTGAGGCAGGGGCTCGAGAAAAACTGTTTTTT.

This sequence joins TRBV7-6 and TRBJ1-6, with unresolved D. There are 13 residues in the CDR3. V lost 5 bases and J 11 bases, leaving 13 bases between the germline ends. CDR1 is SGHVS, CDR2 FNYEAQ, per germline. CDR3 in amino acids: CASSPKPDPPLHF. CDR3 sequence (DNA): TGTGCCAGCAGCCCCAAGCCCGATCCACCCCTCCACTTT.

This chain connects TRBV7-8 to TRBJ1-6; D is undetermined. This CDR3 is 16 amino acids long. The V and J ends lost 2 bases and 6 bases respectively, with 14 bases between them. CDR1 is SGHVS and CDR2 is FQNEAQ in the germline V gene. The DNA for the CDR3 is TGTGCCAGCAGCTTACAATCCGGCCAGGTTAATTCACCCCTCCACTTT. Residues: CASSLQSGQVNSPLHF.

This sequence joins TRBV28 and TRBJ1-5, with 7 bases matching TRBD1. J gave up 2 bases and V 6 bases, and 10 bases lay outside the gene matches. This CDR3 region has 16 residues. Germline CDR1 is MDHEN and CDR2 is SYDVKM. The CDR3 DNA is TGTGCCAGCAGATCACCTGGACAGGCCCGCAATCAGCCCCAGCATTTT. Amino acid sequence: CASRSPGQARNQPQHF.

This clone was seen more than once but under ten times. V and J are TRBV19 and TRBJ1-3; the match to TRBD1 covers 10 bases. The V segment lost 9 bases and the J segment 0 bases; nucleotides outside the gene matches: 8. The V gene's germline CDR1 is LNHDA and CDR2 SQIVND (reference sequence). CDR3 length: 16 residues. CDR3 bases: TGTGCCAGCTCTTCCGGGACAGGGGTCTCTGGAAACACCATATATTTT. This translates into CASSSGTGVSGNTIYF.

The chain recombines TRBV11-3 with TRBJ2-7; TRBD1 matches 10 bases. The DNA end lines up better with TRBJ2-1; the J call may be wrong. CDR1 is SGHNT and CDR2 is YENEEA in the germline V gene. The CDR3 sequence is 17 residues long. CDR3 bases: TGTGCCAGCAGCTTAGGCGAACGGGACAGGGGTTGGAATGAGCAGTTCTTC. This translates into CASSLGERDRGWNEQFF.

V is TRBV6-1 and J is TRBJ1-1; possibly TRBD1 for D (5 bases). The V end was cut by 5 bases, the J end by 4 bases, with 14 bases between. Germline V lookup: CDR1 MNHNS, CDR2 SASEGT. The CDR3 length is 14 residues. As DNA, the CDR3 is TGTGCCAGCAGTCCTGATCAGGGACTCACTGAAGCTTTCTTT. As protein: CASSPDQGLTEAFF.

The rearrangement joins TRBV7-2 to TRBJ2-3; D uncertain. V was trimmed by 6 bases and J by 0 bases, leaving 4 bases between them. The CDR3 totals 12 residues. Germline V gene lookup returns CDR1 SGHTA and CDR2 FQGNSA. The CDR3 coding sequence is TGTGCCAGCAGGGCAAGCACAGATACGCAGTATTTT. Translation: CASRASTDTQYF. The complete variable domain, with remaining parts taken from reference TRBV7-2 and TRBJ2-3, reads GAGVSQSPSNKVTEKGKDVELRCDPISGHTALYWYRQSLGQGLEFLIYFQGNSAPDKSGLPSDRFSAERTGGSVSTLTIQRTQQEDSAVYLCASRASTDTQYFGPGTRLTVL.

The rearrangement uses TRBV27 and TRBJ1-1; TRBD1 aligns across 10 bases. V dropped 8 bases and J dropped 3; count of bases not matched to a gene: 9. This CDR3 spans 15 amino acids. Germline V lookup: CDR1 MNHEY, CDR2 SMNVEV (reference sequence). Here the CDR3 DNA reads TGTGCCAGCCGGGACAGGGGCCTTGTGGACACTGAAGCTTTCTTT. Amino acid sequence: CASRDRGLVDTEAFF.

V gene TRBV9 combines with J gene TRBJ2-5; 7 bases agree with TRBD2. The V gene end was trimmed by 0 bases and the J gene end by 0 bases; junction bases not matched to a gene: 5. This CDR3 contains 16 residues. Germline assignment: CDR1 SGDLS and CDR2 YYNGEE. In DNA form, the CDR3 reads TGTGCCAGCAGCGTAGGGGGTGGGGGGGACCAAGAGACCCAGTACTTC. Translated: CASSVGGGGDQETQYF.

V and J are TRBV5-1 and TRBJ2-1, with 12 bases fitting TRBD2. Trimming took 0 bases from V and 7 from J; bases not matched to a gene: 5. CDR3 length equals 16 residues. CDR1 SGHRS and CDR2 YFSETQ come from the germline V gene. The CDR3 coding sequence is TGCGCCAGCAGCTTGGGACTAGCGGGAGAGGGTAATGAGCAGTTCTTC. Residues: CASSLGLAGEGNEQFF.